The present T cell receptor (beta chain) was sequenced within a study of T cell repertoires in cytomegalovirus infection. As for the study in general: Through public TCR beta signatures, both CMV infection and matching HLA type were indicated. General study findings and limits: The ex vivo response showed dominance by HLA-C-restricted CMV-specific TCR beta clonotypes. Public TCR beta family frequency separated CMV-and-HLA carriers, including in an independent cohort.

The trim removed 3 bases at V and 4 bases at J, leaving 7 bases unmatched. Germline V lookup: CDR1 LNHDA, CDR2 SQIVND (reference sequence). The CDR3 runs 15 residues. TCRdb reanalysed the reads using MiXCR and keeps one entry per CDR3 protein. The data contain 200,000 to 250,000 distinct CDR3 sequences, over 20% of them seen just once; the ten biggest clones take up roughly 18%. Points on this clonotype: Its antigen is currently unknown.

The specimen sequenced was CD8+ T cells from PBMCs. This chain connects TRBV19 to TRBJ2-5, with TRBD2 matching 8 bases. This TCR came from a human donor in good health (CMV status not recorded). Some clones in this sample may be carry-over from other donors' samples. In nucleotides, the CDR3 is TGTGCCAGTAGTATGGATCGGGGGGGCCTAGAGACCCAGTACTTC. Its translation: CASSMDRGGLETQYF.